This T cell receptor beta chain was recorded in a study of control samples from healthy donors and cancer patients (dated by TCRdb to 2020 to 2022). The trim is 1 base for V and 4 bases for J, with a gap of 11 bases between the germline ends. The germline V gene provides CDR1 SGHAT and CDR2 FQNNGV. The CDR3 measures 15 amino acids from cysteine to phenylalanine. The kept DNA is CDR3 alone, 45 bases in frame from the first base. Concerning this clone itself: What this receptor recognizes is not known. No much larger clone is present one base from it, and per-base qualities are unavailable.

To prepare the library, the immunoSEQ multiplex PCR assay was applied. Sourced from immuneACCESS, this table was stored by TCRdb with only in-frame sequences that have V and J called. A share of the clones is absent; for the studies checked, an unresolved V gene accounts for under half, and the remainder has no known explanation. The sample table contains 150,000 to 200,000 clones; only one count was recorded for around 96% of them. The top ten constitute 8.5% of the sample. This chain joins TRBV11-2 to TRBJ1-3; the D gene remains uncertain. This clonotype was sampled from a woman between 40 and 50 years old in good health. The source material was blood. The base sequence is TGTGCCAGCAGCTTAGGTGGAGGGCTCGGAAACACCATATATTTT. It translates as CASSLGGGLGNTIYF.